The present T cell receptor beta chain was sequenced within a study of vaccination and CD4 T cells after COVID-19. The wider study: Participants were administered two doses of either the BNT162b2 or the mRNA-1273 vaccine. Notes on the study in general: Spike mono-reactivity applied to 304 of 307 vaccine-specific clones detected in convalescent patients.

Per germline, CDR1 MNHEY and CDR2 SVGAGI. V gave up 4 bases and J gave up 0 bases, with 8 bases separating them. This CDR3 has 14 residues. Positive PCR tests came between March and December 2020, ahead of the US Alpha, Beta and Delta variants. Comment on this clonotype: Antigen specificity is unknown.

From the PCR reads, TCRdb called clonotypes with MiXCR, one entry per CDR3 protein. The sample holds just under 20,000 distinct CDR3 sequences, about three fifths seen once. The chain couples TRBV6-5 to TRBJ2-3; D not resolved. Specimen: CD4+ T cells from blood, collected after SARS-CoV-2 vaccination. This TCR was sampled from a human donor who had recovered from COVID-19. The chain's CDR3 is CASSLDSSTDTQYF. The CDR3 DNA is TGTGCCAGCAGTTTAGACTCTAGCACAGATACGCAGTATTTT.